The 9 T cell receptor beta chains in this list originate from one sample, sequenced in a study of T cell clonality in common variable immunodeficiency. Assay: immunoSEQ multiplex PCR; the TCRdb copy retains only in-frame clones and omits some. This sample comprises approximately 57,000 clones, none seen once only. The sample taken for sequencing was peripheral blood mononuclear cells. These receptors were collected from a person aged 18 to 70 in good health.

This clone came up many times. From the germline J gene comes the end of the CDR3, since the read stops 3 residues before it. The chain joins TRBV28 to TRBJ1-4; tentatively, D is TRBD1 (6 bases). The V and J ends lost 8 bases and 8 bases respectively, with 15 bases between them. CDR3 length: 13 amino acids. CDR1 and CDR2 (germline): MDHEN, SYDVKM. The CDR3 is CASCSGVREKLFF. The DNA read from the CDR3 is TGTGCCAGCTGCTCAGGGGTGAGAGAAAAA. Full variable domain (rest looked up from reference TRBV28 and TRBJ1-4): DVKVTQSSRYLVKRTGEKVFLECVQDMDHENMFWYRQDPGLGLRLIYFSYDVKMKEKGDIPEGYSVSREKKERFSLILESASTNQTSMYLCASCSGVREKLFFGSGTQLSVL.

This clone was counted between two and nine times. The junction departs from germline at one end; a sequencing error may be responsible. The CDR3 goes on 3 residues after the read ends, and that part is filled in from the germline J gene. The sample has other DNA sequences that encode this CDR3 too. The rearrangement links TRBV7-2 to TRBJ1-3; D perhaps matches TRBD1 (6 bases). The CDR3 covers 13 residues. Germline loops: CDR1 SGHTA, CDR2 FQGNSA. The CDR3 sequence: CASKQGPGNTIYF. Incomplete CDR3 DNA: TGTGCCAGCAAACAGGGTCCTGGAAACACA.

This clone came up a few times. A read error is possible here, since a much larger clone lies one base away. The CDR3 is cut off 3 residues early in the read; its end comes from the germline J gene. The chain couples TRBV7-9 to TRBJ2-3, with D perhaps matching TRBD2 (5 bases). Per germline, CDR1 SEHNR and CDR2 FQNEAQ (reference sequence). The CDR3 covers 14 residues. The CDR3 loop is CASSFEGRNQPQYF. The CDR3 DNA, read in part, is TGTGCCAGCAGCTTTGAGGGCCGCAATCAGCCG.

With regard to this clone: The CDR3 end falls 3 residues outside the read, so it is completed with the germline J gene. This chain joins TRBV2 and TRBJ2-2; 11 bases are shared with TRBD2. This CDR3 spans 16 amino acids. The V gene end was trimmed by 1 base and the J gene end by 5 bases; junction bases not matched to a gene: 3. Germline loops: CDR1 SNHLY, CDR2 FYNNEI. Partial CDR3 DNA: TGTGCCAGCAGTGAAGAGAGACTAGCGGGGACCGGGGAG. As protein: CASSEERLAGTGE. The CDR3, in full, reads CASSEERLAGTGELFF.

At least ten counts were recorded for this clone. The read terminates 3 residues ahead of where the CDR3 ends, so the germline J gene completes it. This chain uses TRBV4-1 with TRBJ1-5; D perhaps matches TRBD1 (5 bases). The CDR3 sequence is 15 residues long. Germline V gene sequence: CDR1 MGHRA, CDR2 YSYEKL. V lost 4 bases and J lost 1, with 11 bases in between. The DNA read from the CDR3 is TGCGCCAGCAGCCCCAATGAGGGGAGCAATCAGCCC. This translates into CASSPNEGSNQP. The full CDR3 reads CASSPNEGSNQPQHF.

At least ten counts were recorded for this clone. The read stops 3 residues short of the end of the CDR3; the missing end is completed from the germline J gene. The rearrangement joins TRBV5-6 to TRBJ1-2; a possible D gene is TRBD1 (5 bases). CDR3 length equals 13 residues. CDR1 SGHDT and CDR2 YYEEEE come from the germline V gene. CDR3 DNA (partial): TGTGCCAGCAAGAGAGACAGCGCCGGCGGC. Encoded protein: CASKRDSAGG. The CDR3 as a whole reads CASKRDSAGGYTF. Full variable domain (rest looked up from reference TRBV5-6 and TRBJ1-2): DAGVTQSPTHLIKTRGQQVTLRCSPKSGHDTVSWYQQALGQGPQFIFQYYEEEERQRGNFPDRFSGHQFPNYSSELNVNALLLGDSALYLCASKRDSAGGYTFGSGTRLTVV.

In this sample, this clone turned up many times. The read comes to an end 3 residues before the CDR3 does, leaving the germline J gene to fill in the end. This chain connects TRBV19 to TRBJ2-7; 7 bases are a match to TRBD1. The germline V gene has CDR1 LNHDA and CDR2 SQIVND (reference sequence). This CDR3 contains 13 residues. V lost 5 bases, J lost 5 bases, and 6 bases stayed unmatched. CDR3 region: CASSRRQGDEQYF. Incomplete CDR3 DNA: TGTGCCAGTAGTCGGAGACAGGGCGACGAG. The full variable domain, with the rest looked up from reference TRBV19 and TRBJ2-7, is DGGITQSPKYLFRKEGQNVTLSCEQNLNHDAMYWYRQDPGQGLRLIYYSQIVNDFQKGDIAEGYSVSREKKESFPLTVTSAQKNPTAFYLCASSRRQGDEQYFGPGTRLTVT.

This clone appeared a few times. Read sequence stops 3 residues before the CDR3 end, and the germline J gene provides the missing end. This same CDR3 is encoded by further DNA sequences in the sample. V and J are TRBV20-1 and TRBJ1-1; D might be TRBD1 (5 bases). The CDR3 runs 14 residues. With 0 bases removed from V and 3 bases from J, the gap between germline ends came to 11 bases. Germline V gene lookup returns CDR1 DFQATT and CDR2 SNEGSKA (reference sequence). The CDR3 loop reads CSARDPTVHTEAFF. Partial CDR3 DNA: TGCAGTGCTAGAGATCCGACAGTCCACACTGAA.

This clone showed up many times. The sequence runs out 3 residues before the end of the CDR3; the remainder is reconstructed from the germline J gene. The V call is TRBV7-3, the J call TRBJ2-3; the match to TRBD2 covers 7 bases. Germline trimming cut 2 bases from V and 3 bases from J; bases unmatched to any gene: 5. Germline loops: CDR1 SGHTA, CDR2 FQGTGA. The length of the CDR3 is 15 residues. The CDR3 here is CASSLETSVTDTQYF. CDR3 bases read: TGTGCCAGCAGCTTAGAAACTAGCGTAACAGATACG.